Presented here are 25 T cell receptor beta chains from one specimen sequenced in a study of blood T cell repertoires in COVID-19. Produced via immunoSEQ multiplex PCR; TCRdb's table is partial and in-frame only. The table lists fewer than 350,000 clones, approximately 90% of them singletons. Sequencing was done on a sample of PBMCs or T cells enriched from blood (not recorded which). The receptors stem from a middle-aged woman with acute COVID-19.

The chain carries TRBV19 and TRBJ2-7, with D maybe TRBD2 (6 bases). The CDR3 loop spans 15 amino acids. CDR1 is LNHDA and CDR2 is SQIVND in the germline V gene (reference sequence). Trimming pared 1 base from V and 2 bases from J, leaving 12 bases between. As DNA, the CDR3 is TGTGCCAGTAGTATAGGTAGCGGATCCCCCTACGAGCAGTACTTC. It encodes CASSIGSGSPYEQYF.

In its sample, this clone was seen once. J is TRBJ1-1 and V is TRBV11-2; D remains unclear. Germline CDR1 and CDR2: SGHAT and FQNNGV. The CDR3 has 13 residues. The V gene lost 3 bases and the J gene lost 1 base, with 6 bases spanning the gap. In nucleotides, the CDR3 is TGTGCCAGCAGCTTGAGGGAGAACACTGAAGCTTTCTTT. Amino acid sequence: CASSLRENTEAFF.

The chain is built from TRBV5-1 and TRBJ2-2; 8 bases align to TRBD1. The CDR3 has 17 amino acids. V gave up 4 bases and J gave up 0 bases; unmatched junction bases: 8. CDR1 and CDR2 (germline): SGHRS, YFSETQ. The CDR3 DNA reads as TGCGCCAGCAGCCTAGGACAGGGTGGGACGAACACCGGGGAGCTGTTTTTT. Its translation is CASSLGQGGTNTGELFF.

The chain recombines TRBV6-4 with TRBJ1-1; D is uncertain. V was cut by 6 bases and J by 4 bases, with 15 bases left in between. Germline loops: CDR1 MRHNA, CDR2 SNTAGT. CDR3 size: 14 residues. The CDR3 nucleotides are TGTGCCAGCAGAATCGTGGCTGGGAGCACTGAAGCTTTCTTT. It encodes CASRIVAGSTEAFF.

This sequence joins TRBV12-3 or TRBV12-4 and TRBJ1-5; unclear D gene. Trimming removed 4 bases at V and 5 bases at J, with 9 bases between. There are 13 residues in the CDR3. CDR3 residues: CASSSGEDQPQHF. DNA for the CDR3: TGTGCCAGCAGTTCCGGGGAGGATCAGCCCCAGCATTTT.

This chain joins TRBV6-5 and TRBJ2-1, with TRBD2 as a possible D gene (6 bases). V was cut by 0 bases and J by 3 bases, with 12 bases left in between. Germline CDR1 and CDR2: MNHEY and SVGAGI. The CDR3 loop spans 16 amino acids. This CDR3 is CASSYSAGPLYNEQFF. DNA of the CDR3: TGTGCCAGCAGTTACTCGGCGGGACCTCTCTACAATGAGCAGTTCTTC.

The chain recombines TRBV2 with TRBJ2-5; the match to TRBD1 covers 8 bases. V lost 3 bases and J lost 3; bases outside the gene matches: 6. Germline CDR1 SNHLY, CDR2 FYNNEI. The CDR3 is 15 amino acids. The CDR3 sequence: CASSDIQGVEETQYF. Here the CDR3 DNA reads TGTGCCAGCAGTGATATACAGGGGGTCGAAGAGACCCAGTACTTC. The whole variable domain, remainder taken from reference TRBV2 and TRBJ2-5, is EPEVTQTPSHQVTQMGQEVILRCVPISNHLYFYWYRQILGQKVEFLVSFYNNEISEKSEIFDDQFSVERPDGSNFTLKIRSTKLEDSAMYFCASSDIQGVEETQYFGPGTRLLVL.

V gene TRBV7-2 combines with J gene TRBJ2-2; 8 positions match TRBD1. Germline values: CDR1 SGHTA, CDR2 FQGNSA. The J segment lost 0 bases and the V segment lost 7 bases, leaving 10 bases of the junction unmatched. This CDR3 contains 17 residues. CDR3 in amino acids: CASTVPRGQANTGELFF. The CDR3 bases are TGTGCCAGCACCGTTCCTAGGGGACAGGCGAACACCGGGGAGCTGTTTTTT.

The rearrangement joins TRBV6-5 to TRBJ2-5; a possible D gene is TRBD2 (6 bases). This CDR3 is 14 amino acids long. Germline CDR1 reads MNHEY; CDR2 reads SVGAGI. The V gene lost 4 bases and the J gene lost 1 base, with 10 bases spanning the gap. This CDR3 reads CASSSLTSQETQYF. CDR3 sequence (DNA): TGTGCCAGCAGTTCGCTGACTAGCCAAGAGACCCAGTACTTC.

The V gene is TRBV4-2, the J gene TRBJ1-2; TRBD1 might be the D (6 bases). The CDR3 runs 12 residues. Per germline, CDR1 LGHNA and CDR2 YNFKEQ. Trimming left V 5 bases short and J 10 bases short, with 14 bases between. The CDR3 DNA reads TGTGCCAGCAGCGAGGACAGTTCCATCTACACCTTC. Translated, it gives CASSEDSSIYTF.

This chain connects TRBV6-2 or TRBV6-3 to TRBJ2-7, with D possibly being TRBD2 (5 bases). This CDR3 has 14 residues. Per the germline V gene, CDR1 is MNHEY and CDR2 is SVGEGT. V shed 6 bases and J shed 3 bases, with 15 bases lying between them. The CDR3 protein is CASSWRTLRYEQYF. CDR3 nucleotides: TGTGCCAGCAGCTGGAGGACTCTTCGCTACGAGCAGTACTTC.

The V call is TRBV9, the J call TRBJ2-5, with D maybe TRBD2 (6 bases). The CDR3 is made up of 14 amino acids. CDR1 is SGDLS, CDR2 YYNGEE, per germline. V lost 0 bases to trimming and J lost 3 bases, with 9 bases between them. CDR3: CASSVGEEKETQYF. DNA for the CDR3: TGTGCCAGCAGCGTAGGGGAGGAGAAAGAGACCCAGTACTTC.

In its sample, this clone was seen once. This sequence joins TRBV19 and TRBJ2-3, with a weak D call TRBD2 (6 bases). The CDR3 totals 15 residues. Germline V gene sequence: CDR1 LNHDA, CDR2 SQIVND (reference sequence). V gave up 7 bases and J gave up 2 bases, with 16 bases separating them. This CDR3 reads CASIPSGGSTDTQYF. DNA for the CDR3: TGTGCCAGTATCCCCTCCGGGGGATCCACAGATACGCAGTATTTT.

The CDR3 nucleotides are TGTGCCAGTACCCCCTGGGGCGACTCTGGGGCCAACGTCCTGACTTTC. It is translated as CASTPWGDSGANVLTF. The chain links TRBV7-9 to TRBJ2-6; D is perhaps TRBD1 (5 bases). Germline CDR1 is SEHNR and CDR2 is FQNEAQ (reference sequence). Trimming cost V 9 bases and J 0 bases, with 15 bases left between them. This CDR3 spans 16 amino acids.

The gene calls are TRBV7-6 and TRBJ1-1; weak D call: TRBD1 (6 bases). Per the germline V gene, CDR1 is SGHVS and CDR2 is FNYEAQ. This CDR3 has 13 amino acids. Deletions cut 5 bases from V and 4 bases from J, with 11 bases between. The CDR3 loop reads CASSKQGTTEAFF. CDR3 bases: TGTGCCAGCAGCAAGCAGGGGACCACTGAAGCTTTCTTT. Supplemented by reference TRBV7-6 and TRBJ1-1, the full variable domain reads GAGVSQSPRYKVTKRGQDVALRCDPISGHVSLYWYRQALGQGPEFLTYFNYEAQQDKSGLPNDRFSAERPEGSISTLTIQRTEQRDSAMYRCASSKQGTTEAFFGQGTRLTVV.

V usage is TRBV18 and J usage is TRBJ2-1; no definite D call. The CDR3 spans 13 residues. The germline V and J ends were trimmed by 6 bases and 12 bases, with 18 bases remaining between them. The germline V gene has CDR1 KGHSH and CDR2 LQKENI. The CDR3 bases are TGTGCCAGCTCGCCCGACTCTACCAGTAGGCAGTTCTTC. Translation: CASSPDSTSRQFF.

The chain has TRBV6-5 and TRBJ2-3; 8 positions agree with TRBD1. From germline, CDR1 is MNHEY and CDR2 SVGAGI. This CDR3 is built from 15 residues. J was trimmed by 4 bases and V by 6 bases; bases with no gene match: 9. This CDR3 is CASSKTGVWSDTQYF. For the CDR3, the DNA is TGTGCCAGCAGCAAGACAGGGGTTTGGTCAGATACGCAGTATTTT.

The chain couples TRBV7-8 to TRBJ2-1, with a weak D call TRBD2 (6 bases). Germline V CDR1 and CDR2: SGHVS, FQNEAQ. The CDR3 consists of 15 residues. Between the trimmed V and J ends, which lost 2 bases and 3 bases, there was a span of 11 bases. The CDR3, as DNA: TGTGCCAGCAGCTTACCCGGGAGTGGCTACAATGAGCAGTTCTTC. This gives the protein CASSLPGSGYNEQFF.

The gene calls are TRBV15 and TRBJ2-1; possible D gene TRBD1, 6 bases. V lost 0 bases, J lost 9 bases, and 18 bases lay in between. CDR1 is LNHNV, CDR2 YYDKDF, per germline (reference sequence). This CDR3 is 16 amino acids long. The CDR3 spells CATSRERVQGGGEQFF. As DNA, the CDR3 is TGTGCCACCAGCAGAGAGAGGGTACAGGGTGGTGGTGAGCAGTTCTTC.

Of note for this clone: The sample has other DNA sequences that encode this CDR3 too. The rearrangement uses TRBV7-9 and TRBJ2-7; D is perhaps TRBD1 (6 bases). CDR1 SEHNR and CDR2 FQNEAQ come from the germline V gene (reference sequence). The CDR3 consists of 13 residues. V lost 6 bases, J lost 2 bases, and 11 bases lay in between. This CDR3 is CASSYGQTYEQYF. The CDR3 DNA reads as TGTGCCAGCAGTTACGGACAGACCTACGAGCAGTACTTC.

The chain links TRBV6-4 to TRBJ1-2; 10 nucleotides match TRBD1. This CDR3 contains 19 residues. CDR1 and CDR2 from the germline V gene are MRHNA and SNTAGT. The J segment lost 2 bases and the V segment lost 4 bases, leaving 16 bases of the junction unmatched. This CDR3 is CASSAPGTGAPPKNYGYTF. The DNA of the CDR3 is TGTGCCAGCAGTGCCCCCGGGACAGGGGCCCCCCCTAAGAACTATGGCTACACCTTC.

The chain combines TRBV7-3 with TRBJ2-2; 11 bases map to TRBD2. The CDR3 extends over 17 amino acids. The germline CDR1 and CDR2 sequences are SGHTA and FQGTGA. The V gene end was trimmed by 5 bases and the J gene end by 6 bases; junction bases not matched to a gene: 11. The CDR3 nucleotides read TGTGCCAGCAGCGAACTAGCGGGGGCCTCGGGAGCCGGGGAGCTGTTTTTT. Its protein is CASSELAGASGAGELFF. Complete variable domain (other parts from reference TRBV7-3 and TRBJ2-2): GAGVSQTPSNKVTEKGKYVELRCDPISGHTALYWYRQSLGQGPEFLIYFQGTGAADDSGLPNDRFFAVRPEGSVSTLKIQRTERGDSAVYLCASSELAGASGAGELFFGEGSRLTVL.

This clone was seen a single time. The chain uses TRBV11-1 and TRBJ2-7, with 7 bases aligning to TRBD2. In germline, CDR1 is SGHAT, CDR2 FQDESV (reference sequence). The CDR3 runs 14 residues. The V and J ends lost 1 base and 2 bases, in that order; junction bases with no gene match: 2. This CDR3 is CASSLDGGAYEQYF. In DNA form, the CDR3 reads TGTGCCAGCAGCTTAGATGGGGGGGCCTACGAGCAGTACTTC. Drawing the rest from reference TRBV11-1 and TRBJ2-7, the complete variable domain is EAEVAQSPRYKITEKSQAVAFWCDPISGHATLYWYRQILGQGPELLVQFQDESVVDDSQLPKDRFSAERLKGVDSTLKIQPAELGDSAMYLCASSLDGGAYEQYFGPGTRLTVT.

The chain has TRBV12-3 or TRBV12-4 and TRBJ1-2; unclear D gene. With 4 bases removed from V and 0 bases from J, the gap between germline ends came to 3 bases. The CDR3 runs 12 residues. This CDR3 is CASSSSNYGYTF. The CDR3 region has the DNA TGTGCCAGCAGTTCCTCTAACTATGGCTACACCTTC.

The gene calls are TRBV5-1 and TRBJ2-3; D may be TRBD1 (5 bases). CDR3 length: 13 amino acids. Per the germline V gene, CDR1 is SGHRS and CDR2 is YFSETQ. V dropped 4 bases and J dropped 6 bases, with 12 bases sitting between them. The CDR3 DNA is TGCGCCAGCAGCCTAGGACACGTGGATACGCAGTATTTT. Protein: CASSLGHVDTQYF.